Shown below are 20 T cell receptor beta chains from a single sample sequenced in a study of early T cells in non-severe SARS-CoV-2 infection. Each CDR3 protein is one row after TCRdb ran MiXCR on the 5' RACE reads. The top ten clones hold under 5% of a sample with tens of thousands of distinct CDR3 sequences, 8.5% to 12% of them seen once. The sample was whole blood. The origin of the receptors is an adult who was a healthcare worker with PCR-confirmed SARS-CoV-2 infection or an uninfected control (not recorded which).

This clonotype came up many times. This CDR3 is CASSSLTSTGELFF. CDR3 bases: TGTGCCAGCAGCTCACTGACCAGCACCGGGGAGCTGTTTTTT. This chain connects TRBV11-2 to TRBJ2-2; D uncertain. Germline CDR1 reads SGHAT; CDR2 reads FQNNGV. There are 14 residues in the CDR3. V was cut by 4 bases and J by 4 bases, with 10 bases left in between.

This clonotype was found many times. The V call is TRBV7-9, the J call TRBJ2-1; D not certain. CDR1 SEHNR and CDR2 FQNEAQ come from the germline V gene (reference sequence). The CDR3 has 13 residues. The V end lost 5 bases, the J end lost 0 bases, and 5 bases lay between the germline ends. As DNA, the CDR3 is TGTGCCAGCAGCCTTAGCTCCTACAATGAGCAGTTCTTC. Residues: CASSLSSYNEQFF.

The chain has TRBV4-1 and TRBJ2-7; D not resolved. The V end was cut by 4 bases, the J end by 3 bases, with 16 bases between. The CDR3 covers 15 residues. The germline gives CDR1 MGHRA, CDR2 YSYEKL. The CDR3 nucleotides read TGCGCCAGCAGCCGAACCCCGGACGGTAGCTACGAGCAGTACTTC. Its translation: CASSRTPDGSYEQYF.

The gene calls are TRBV30 and TRBJ2-7; TRBD1 matches 8 bases. The J segment lost 1 base and the V segment lost 5 bases, leaving 7 bases of the junction unmatched. The germline V gene encodes CDR1 GTSNPN and CDR2 SVGIG (reference sequence). This CDR3 region has 14 residues. CDR3 DNA: TGTGCCTGGGCACAGGGGGGCACGTCCTACGAGCAGTACTTC. This codes for CAWAQGGTSYEQYF.

This clonotype was recorded many times. The chain has TRBV12-3 or TRBV12-4 and TRBJ2-1, with 7 bases lining up with TRBD1. V gave up 8 bases and J gave up 2 bases; unmatched junction bases: 6. The CDR3 is 14 residues long. The CDR3 DNA follows: TGTGCCAGCTCCTCACAGGGGACCTACAATGAGCAGTTCTTC. Translated, it gives CASSSQGTYNEQFF.

At least ten counts were recorded for this clonotype. The V and J genes are TRBV5-1 and TRBJ1-6; D unclear. This CDR3 has 13 amino acids. Between the trimmed V and J ends, which lost 4 bases and 8 bases, there was a span of 10 bases. The germline CDR1 and CDR2 sequences are SGHRS and YFSETQ. This CDR3 is CASSPKIDSPLHF. The CDR3 DNA reads as TGCGCCAGCAGCCCAAAAATTGATTCACCCCTCCACTTT.

This clonotype was found many times. The genes are TRBV7-3 and TRBJ2-1; D may be TRBD2 (5 bases). CDR1 is SGHTA, CDR2 FQGTGA, per germline. This CDR3 has 15 residues. V was clipped by 5 bases and J by 9 bases, with 20 bases between them. CDR3 protein: CASSPLVSSSSEQFF. The DNA of the CDR3 is TGTGCCAGCAGCCCACTAGTATCATCTTCATCTGAGCAGTTCTTC.

This clonotype was seen a handful of times. The chain uses TRBV30 and TRBJ2-7, with TRBD2 as a possible D gene (6 bases). V lost 4 bases and J lost 5, with 12 bases in between. CDR3 length: 12 amino acids. The germline CDR1 and CDR2 sequences are GTSNPN and SVGIG (reference sequence). This chain's CDR3 is CAWTPWGDEQYF. The DNA for the CDR3 is TGTGCCTGGACCCCCTGGGGGGACGAGCAGTACTTC.

This clonotype was found many times. The chain carries TRBV29-1 and TRBJ1-1; D might be TRBD1 (6 bases). CDR1 SQVTM and CDR2 ANQGSEA come from the germline V gene. CDR3 size: 13 residues. V was pared by 4 bases and J by 7 bases, with 16 bases between. In DNA, the CDR3 is TGCAGCGTTGCGACAGGTCGGTTGATTGAAGCTTTCTTT. Translation gives CSVATGRLIEAFF.

The table lists this clonotype with many counts. The chain links TRBV24-1 to TRBJ1-2, with D uncertain. The CDR3 runs to 11 residues. V lost 6 bases and J lost 7, with 8 bases in between. In germline, CDR1 is KGHDR, CDR2 SFDVKD. In DNA, the CDR3 is TGTGCCACCAGTACAGAAGGTGGCTACACCTTC. Amino acids: CATSTEGGYTF.

The sample holds a few counts of this clonotype. The chain recombines TRBV18 with TRBJ2-7; 8 nucleotides match TRBD1. J was trimmed by 4 bases and V by 2 bases; bases with no gene match: 10. CDR1 KGHSH and CDR2 LQKENI come from the germline V gene. The CDR3 is 16 amino acids. This CDR3 is CASSPERGQGAYEQYF. In DNA form, the CDR3 reads TGTGCCAGCTCACCAGAGAGGGGGCAGGGGGCATACGAGCAGTACTTC.

This clonotype has at least ten counts. The rearrangement joins TRBV12-3 or TRBV12-4 to TRBJ2-1; D remains ambiguous. V shed 1 base and J shed 8 bases, with 6 bases lying between them. This CDR3 has 12 amino acids. CDR3 amino acids: CASSLVGHEQFF. As DNA, the CDR3 is TGTGCCAGCAGTTTAGTAGGCCATGAGCAGTTCTTC.

This clonotype was detected ten times or more. The chain recombines TRBV18 with TRBJ2-1; 7 nucleotides agree with TRBD2. The length of the CDR3 is 17 residues. CDR1 KGHSH and CDR2 LQKENI come from the germline V gene. V was pared by 3 bases and J by 2 bases, with 10 bases of the junction left unmatched. CDR3 nucleotide sequence: TGTGCCAGCTCACCGCCCGGGGCGGGAGCAACCTACAATGAGCAGTTCTTC. This gives the protein CASSPPGAGATYNEQFF.

The chain couples TRBV20-1 to TRBJ2-7; TRBD2 might be the D (5 bases). V lost 2 bases and J lost 4, with 6 bases in between. The CDR3 sequence is 11 residues long. The germline CDR1 and CDR2 sequences are DFQATT and SNEGSKA (reference sequence). Written as DNA, the CDR3 is TGCAGTGCTAGATCGGGGTACGAGCAGTACTTC. Residues: CSARSGYEQYF.

This clonotype was recorded at least ten times. This rearrangement joins TRBV3-1 to TRBJ2-2; D perhaps matches TRBD2 (5 bases). Germline assignment: CDR1 LGHDT and CDR2 YNNKEL (reference sequence). V was clipped by 0 bases and J by 9 bases, with 20 bases between them. The CDR3 loop spans 17 amino acids. CDR3: CASSQEHWAGQIRELFF. The DNA for the CDR3 is TGTGCCAGCAGCCAAGAACATTGGGCGGGCCAAATACGGGAGCTGTTTTTT. Combining the CDR3 with reference TRBV3-1 and TRBJ2-2 gives the whole variable domain DTAVSQTPKYLVTQMGNDKSIKCEQNLGHDTMYWYKQDSKKFLKIMFSYNNKELIINETVPNRFSPKSPDKAHLNLHINSLELGDSAVYFCASSQEHWAGQIRELFFGEGSRLTVL.

The chain has TRBV4-1 and TRBJ1-3, with D perhaps matching TRBD1 (5 bases). CDR3 length equals 12 residues. CDR1 and CDR2 from the germline V gene are MGHRA and YSYEKL. V gave up 1 base and J gave up 9 bases, with 7 bases separating them. The CDR3 region has the DNA TGCGCCAGCAGCCAAGCAGGGACCACCATATATTTT. It encodes CASSQAGTTIYF.

This clonotype has at least ten counts. The rearrangement uses TRBV7-9 and TRBJ2-7; 8 nucleotides agree with TRBD1. With V trimmed by 5 bases and J by 5 bases, 11 bases remained unmatched. The CDR3 runs 15 residues. The germline V gene has CDR1 SEHNR and CDR2 FQNEAQ (reference sequence). The CDR3 reads CASSDSDRAFHEQYF. In DNA form, the CDR3 reads TGTGCCAGCAGCGACTCGGACAGGGCGTTCCACGAGCAGTACTTC.

This clonotype was seen at least ten times. The chain recombines TRBV12-3 or TRBV12-4 with TRBJ2-3; the D is unclear. Trimming cost V 7 bases and J 3 bases, with 26 bases left between them. The CDR3 has 18 amino acids. The CDR3 DNA reads as TGTGCCAGCACCCCCCGGTTTCATACGGGTATCGTTACAGATACGCAGTATTTT. This encodes CASTPRFHTGIVTDTQYF.

The J gene is TRBJ2-5, the V gene TRBV29-1; D remains unclear. The CDR3 sequence is 12 residues long. Germline assignment: CDR1 SQVTM and CDR2 ANQGSEA. The V end was cut by 4 bases, the J end by 5 bases, with 11 bases between. CDR3 region: CSVAHFHETQYF. DNA for the CDR3: TGCAGCGTTGCACATTTCCACGAGACCCAGTACTTC.

The genes are TRBV11-2 and TRBJ2-1; weak D call: TRBD1 (5 bases). The CDR3 has 14 amino acids. CDR1 and CDR2 from the germline V gene are SGHAT and FQNNGV. Trimming stripped 1 base from V and 8 bases from J, with 12 bases between. The CDR3 here is CASSLAQARHEQFF. In DNA form, the CDR3 reads TGTGCCAGCAGCTTAGCACAGGCTAGGCATGAGCAGTTCTTC.